This entry is about one T cell receptor beta chain. This record belongs to a study of blood T cell repertoires in COVID-19. The wider study: Donors in the United States, Italy and Spain gave samples during acute or convalescent COVID-19.

Using immunoSEQ multiplex PCR, the repertoire was profiled, and TCRdb retains in-frame clones only, with some absent. The sample records 90,000 or so clones, approximately 88% being singletons. The source material was peripheral blood. This clonotype was obtained from a man in his sixties with COVID-19, enrolled during active disease.

For the CDR3, the DNA is TGTGCCAGCAGCTCGACAGGGAACACTGAAGCTTTCTTT. As protein: CASSSTGNTEAFF. The chain is built from TRBV7-2 and TRBJ1-1, with D possibly TRBD1 on 6 matching bases. The CDR3 loop spans 13 amino acids. CDR1 is SGHTA and CDR2 is FQGNSA in the germline V gene. The ends were cut back, 4 bases at V and 1 base at J, with 7 bases in the middle.